The sequence of this T cell receptor beta chain was determined in a study of beta chain features in type 1 diabetes. Study in general: Patient and healthy donor groups were alike in age, gender and cell yields.

Expressed TCRB transcripts were sequenced, since all the RNA that had been isolated was reverse transcribed. Deep immunoSEQ sequencing covered naive, central memory and regulatory T cell samples. The assay was immunoSEQ multiplex PCR, and TCRdb's table has in-frame clones only and misses some. Of 810,000 or so clones in the sample, roughly a sixth are singletons; the top ten hold about 0.02%. V was cut by 4 bases and J by 5 bases, with 10 bases left in between. CDR3 size: 13 residues. Germline V lookup: CDR1 MNHEY, CDR2 SVGAGI. Specimen: naive CD4+ T cells from blood. The TCR sequence derives from a woman aged 18-29 years in good health. This sequence joins TRBV6-5 and TRBJ2-3, with D perhaps given as TRBD1 or TRBD2 (6 bases each). The CDR3 spells CASSSGAEDTQYF. The CDR3 coding sequence is TGTGCCAGCAGTTCGGGGGCGGAAGATACGCAGTATTTT.